The 26 T cell receptor beta chains below all came from one sample that was sequenced in a study of blood T cells in healthy people across ages. Then a second PCR, running about 6 to 11 cycles, was carried out with a sample-barcoded 5' primer and a J-beta primer mix. One entry per CDR3 protein, called by TCRdb with MiXCR from the 5' RACE reads. The repertoire includes about 930,000 distinct CDR3 sequences, approximately 32% of them detected once, and roughly a tenth sits in the top ten. The same specimen was also included in a second study, on T cells of mothers and their children.

The sequenced sample consisted of blood. The receptors come from a woman in her thirties or forties in good health.

The genes are TRBV27 and TRBJ1-2; D remains unclear. This CDR3 is 15 amino acids long. In germline, CDR1 is MNHEY, CDR2 SMNVEV (reference sequence). With 5 bases removed from V and 8 bases from J, the gap between germline ends came to 21 bases. CDR3 in amino acids: CASSQDGVQRSGYTF. The CDR3 bases are TGTGCCAGCAGTCAAGACGGGGTTCAGCGGTCGGGCTACACCTTC.

In its sample, this clonotype was seen many times. The rearrangement uses TRBV5-1 and TRBJ2-7; TRBD2 matches 9 bases. Germline V gives CDR1 SGHRS, CDR2 YFSETQ. The CDR3 runs 14 residues. J lost 2 bases, V lost 5 bases, and 5 bases had no gene match. The CDR3 DNA is TGCGCCAGCAGAACGACTAGCGGACCCTACGAGCAGTACTTC. Translation gives CASRTTSGPYEQYF.

The CDR3 protein is CASANVDNEQFF. The CDR3 bases are TGTGCCAGCGCCAATGTGGACAATGAGCAGTTCTTC. This chain connects TRBV12-3 or TRBV12-4 to TRBJ2-1; D is ambiguous. Deletions cut 8 bases from V and 5 bases from J, with 10 bases between. The CDR3 covers 12 residues.

This clonotype was detected once. The gene calls are TRBV7-8 and TRBJ2-1, with D maybe TRBD2 (5 bases). The CDR3 sequence is 16 residues long. Germline V gene sequence: CDR1 SGHVS, CDR2 FQNEAQ. V was cut by 1 base and J by 2 bases, with 12 bases left in between. The CDR3 loop reads CASSLGYGKTYNEQFF. CDR3 DNA: TGTGCCAGCAGCTTAGGATACGGGAAAACCTACAATGAGCAGTTCTTC.

The chain recombines TRBV5-1 with TRBJ2-1, with D possibly matching TRBD2 (6 bases). The ends were cut back, 1 base at V and 6 bases at J, with 14 bases in the middle. The CDR3 runs to 15 residues. From germline, CDR1 is SGHRS and CDR2 YFSETQ. CDR3 region: CASSLLMGGPNEQFF. The CDR3 DNA sequence: TGCGCCAGCAGCTTGCTAATGGGGGGACCCAATGAGCAGTTCTTC.

The chain employs TRBV27 and TRBJ2-1; 12 bases are shared with TRBD2. The CDR3 has 17 residues. Germline V gives CDR1 MNHEY, CDR2 SMNVEV (reference sequence). The V segment lost 4 bases and the J segment 2 bases; nucleotides outside the gene matches: 6. The CDR3 DNA is TGTGCCAGCAGTTACCAGTGGACTAGCGGGGCCTACAATGAGCAGTTCTTC. Translation gives CASSYQWTSGAYNEQFF.

This clonotype was observed once. A much larger clone sits a single nucleotide away, making a read error possible. The chain is built from TRBV5-1 and TRBJ1-1; TRBD1 agrees at 8 bases. Per the germline V gene, CDR1 is SGHRS and CDR2 is YFSETQ. Germline trimming cut 5 bases from V and 3 bases from J; bases unmatched to any gene: 9. The CDR3 consists of 15 residues. The CDR3 region is CASRTDRAMDTEAFF. CDR3 nucleotide sequence: TGCGCCAGCAGAACGGACAGGGCCATGGACACTGAAGCTTTCTTT.

This chain links TRBV10-3 with TRBJ2-1, with D possibly being TRBD1 (6 bases). V lost 4 bases to trimming and J lost 5 bases, with 9 bases between them. The CDR3 spans 13 residues. The germline V gene encodes CDR1 ENHRY and CDR2 SYGVKD. Here the CDR3 reads CAISGGTNNEQFF. In nucleotides, the CDR3 is TGTGCCATCAGTGGGGGGACAAACAATGAGCAGTTCTTC.

The chain uses TRBV27 and TRBJ2-1; 13 bases are a match to TRBD2. CDR1 and CDR2 from the germline V gene are MNHEY and SMNVEV (reference sequence). The J segment lost 8 bases and the V segment lost 5 bases, leaving 9 bases of the junction unmatched. The CDR3 contains 16 residues. CDR3 protein: CASSPRLAGGGDEQFF. The CDR3 DNA sequence: TGTGCCAGCAGTCCCAGACTAGCGGGGGGTGGAGATGAGCAGTTCTTC.

The gene calls are TRBV7-3 and TRBJ2-1, with TRBD2 matching 9 bases. V shed 6 bases, J shed 4 bases, and the junction held 7 bases outside the gene matches. Germline lookup yields CDR1 SGHTA and CDR2 FQGTGA. This CDR3 is built from 15 residues. CDR3 loop: CASSSAGGGYNEQFF. For the CDR3, the DNA is TGTGCCAGCAGTTCAGCGGGAGGTGGTTACAATGAGCAGTTCTTC.

The chain uses TRBV20-1 and TRBJ2-3, with 7 positions matching TRBD1. J lost 3 bases, V lost 3 bases, and 9 bases had no gene match. CDR1 and CDR2 from the germline V gene are DFQATT and SNEGSKA (reference sequence). This CDR3 spans 15 amino acids. CDR3 coding DNA: TGCAGTGCTAGTTCGGGACAGCCGAAAACAGATACGCAGTATTTT. The encoded protein is CSASSGQPKTDTQYF.

A single count supports this clonotype. The gene calls are TRBV20-1 and TRBJ2-1; no clear D. Trimming left V 1 base short and J 8 bases short, with 15 bases between. Germline CDR1 and CDR2: DFQATT and SNEGSKA (reference sequence). CDR3 length: 14 amino acids. CDR3 region: CSARGQNGDYEQFF. The CDR3 DNA reads TGCAGTGCTAGAGGCCAAAATGGGGATTATGAGCAGTTCTTC.

The chain combines TRBV6-1 with TRBJ2-4, with no clear D. CDR1 is MNHNS and CDR2 is SASEGT in the germline V gene. The V end lost 8 bases, the J end lost 0 bases, and 17 bases lay between the germline ends. CDR3 length: 16 amino acids. CDR3: CASGASQTLAKNIQYF. CDR3 nucleotides: TGTGCCAGCGGTGCCTCCCAGACCCTAGCCAAAAACATTCAGTACTTC.

A note on this clonotype: A much larger clone differs by one base, so this may be a read error. The chain has TRBV7-2 and TRBJ2-4; D may be TRBD2 (5 bases). The germline V gene has CDR1 SGHTA and CDR2 FQGNSA. CDR3 length equals 14 residues. With 4 bases removed from V and 3 bases from J, the gap between germline ends came to 10 bases. Here the CDR3 DNA reads TGTGCCAGCAGCTCAGCGGACGTCAAAAACATTCAGTACTTC. Protein sequence: CASSSADVKNIQYF. The full variable domain, its missing parts supplied by reference TRBV7-2 and TRBJ2-4, is GAGVSQSPSNKVTEKGKDVELRCDPISGHTALYWYRQSLGQGLEFLIYFQGNSAPDKSGLPSDRFSAERTGGSVSTLTIQRTQQEDSAVYLCASSSADVKNIQYFGAGTRLSVL.

This clonotype was observed a handful of times. This CDR3 reads CSARDFLKHATNEKLFF. CDR3 coding DNA: TGCAGTGCTAGAGATTTCTTAAAGCATGCAACTAATGAAAAACTGTTTTTT. The rearrangement uses TRBV20-1 and TRBJ1-4; D remains unclear. The CDR3 extends over 17 amino acids. The germline V and J ends were trimmed by 0 bases and 0 bases, with 14 bases remaining between them. CDR1 and CDR2 from the germline V gene are DFQATT and SNEGSKA (reference sequence).

In this sample, this clonotype turned up many times. The chain has TRBV5-6 and TRBJ2-1, with D hard to call. The ends were cut back, 0 bases at V and 9 bases at J, with 10 bases in the middle. Germline lookup yields CDR1 SGHDT and CDR2 YYEEEE. CDR3 length equals 13 residues. CDR3 nucleotides: TGTGCCAGCAGCTTGGTTCAGAATGGTGAGCAGTTCTTC. It specifies CASSLVQNGEQFF.

Note on this clonotype: This may be a read error, as it is one base from a much larger clone. The chain employs TRBV6-2 or TRBV6-3 and TRBJ2-1; TRBD2 aligns across 7 bases. Per the germline V gene, CDR1 is MNHEY and CDR2 is SVGEGT. The ends lost 4 bases at V and 3 bases at J; junction bases unmatched: 9. The CDR3 length is 16 residues. The CDR3, as DNA: TGTGCCAGCAGTTTCTTGACCCTAGCGGTCTACAATGAGCAGTTCTTC. Its protein product is CASSFLTLAVYNEQFF.

This clonotype was seen repeatedly, ten times or more. V usage is TRBV20-1 and J usage is TRBJ2-7, with a weak D call TRBD2 (5 bases). Trimming cost V 5 bases and J 0 bases, with 11 bases left between them. Germline CDR1 reads DFQATT; CDR2 reads SNEGSKA (reference sequence). The CDR3 runs 13 residues. CDR3 residues: CSASTGSSYEQYF. CDR3 DNA: TGCAGTGCTTCGACGGGGAGCTCCTACGAGCAGTACTTC.

The chain has TRBV7-9 and TRBJ2-5; 8 positions agree with TRBD1. The V gene end was trimmed by 5 bases and the J gene end by 2 bases; junction bases not matched to a gene: 13. The CDR3 is made up of 17 amino acids. Germline V gene data show CDR1 as SEHNR and CDR2 as FQNEAQ (reference sequence). CDR3 region: CASSPIPGQAKQETQYF. The CDR3 coding sequence is TGTGCCAGCAGCCCAATACCGGGACAGGCGAAACAAGAGACCCAGTACTTC.

With respect to this clonotype: A single base separates this from a much larger clone, so it may be a read error. The chain employs TRBV12-3 or TRBV12-4 and TRBJ2-4, with D possibly being TRBD2 (7 bases). Gene TRBJ2-5 matches the end of the DNA better, so the J call may be wrong. The CDR3 totals 16 residues. The CDR3 coding sequence is TGTGCCAGCAGTCCCCGTCGGGGGGCAAACCTAGAGACCCAGTACTTC. Amino acid sequence: CASSPRRGANLETQYF.

In the case of this clonotype: One junction end does not reproduce the germline sequence, and a read error may be involved. The chain combines TRBV27 with TRBJ2-6; possibly TRBD1 for D (5 bases). Germline assignment: CDR1 MNHEY and CDR2 SMNVEV (reference sequence). The CDR3 is 14 amino acids. The CDR3, as DNA: TGTGCCAGCAGTCAGAGCTCTGGGGCCAACGCCCTGACTTTC. This gives the protein CASSQSSGANALTF.

In its sample, this clonotype was seen many times. The genes are TRBV29-1 and TRBJ2-1, with D unclear. Deletions cut 1 base from V and 5 bases from J, with 12 bases between. This CDR3 has 14 amino acids. CDR1 and CDR2 (germline): SQVTM, ANQGSEA. CDR3: CSVEASGRHNEQFF. CDR3 DNA: TGCAGCGTTGAAGCCTCCGGCAGACACAATGAGCAGTTCTTC.

About this clonotype: Given the absence of the conserved phenylalanine or tryptophan at the CDR3 end, a read error is likely. The chain recombines TRBV7-9 with TRBJ2-1, with 11 bases matching TRBD1. V lost 3 bases to trimming and J lost 2 bases; unmatched junction nucleotides: 0. Per germline, CDR1 SEHNR and CDR2 FQNEAQ (reference sequence). CDR3 length equals 15 residues. CDR3 region: CASSLGQGAYNEQFV. The CDR3, as DNA: TGTGCCAGCAGCTTGGGACAGGGGGCCTACAATGAGCAGTTCGTC.

This clonotype was seen a handful of times. A much larger clone is a single base away; this may be a read error. The chain carries TRBV5-1 and TRBJ2-5; 11 nucleotides align to TRBD2. In germline, CDR1 is SGHRS, CDR2 YFSETQ. The length of the CDR3 is 15 residues. The CDR3 DNA sequence: TGCGTCAGCAGCTCCGGGACTAGCGGCGAAGAGACCCAGTACTTC. Its protein is CVSSSGTSGEETQYF.

Only a few counts were recorded for this clonotype. V is TRBV4-3 and J is TRBJ1-2; D remains unclear. The V gene's germline CDR1 is LGHNA and CDR2 YSLEER. Trimming took 0 bases from V and 3 from J, leaving 8 bases between them. CDR3 length equals 14 residues. Here the CDR3 reads CASSQDRWDYGYTF. The CDR3 DNA is TGCGCCAGCAGCCAAGATAGGTGGGACTATGGCTACACCTTC.

At least ten counts were recorded for this clonotype. The chain recombines TRBV28 with TRBJ2-7; no definite D call. CDR3 length: 14 residues. Germline loops: CDR1 MDHEN, CDR2 SYDVKM. V was shortened by 6 bases and J by 5 bases, with 17 bases between the two germline ends. The CDR3 loop is CASRPQRSRDEQYF. The DNA for the CDR3 is TGTGCCAGCAGGCCGCAACGCTCACGGGACGAGCAGTACTTC.